This T cell receptor beta chain appears in the sequencing data of a study of cytomegalovirus exposure and HLA in healthy donors. Study context: Falling in the Caucasian-associated ancestry cluster were 80% to 90% of a few hundred genotyped donors. Study observations and caveats: Based on reports, TCR beta sequences accurately predicted HLA-A and HLA-B alleles for most subjects.

Use of 60 Vbeta and 13 Jbeta primers characterized the PCR. TCRdb's copy holds only in-frame clones and misses some; the assay was immunoSEQ multiplex PCR. The sample has roughly 250,000 clones; 84% are singletons. On this clone itself: As yet, its antigen is unknown.

Sequencing input: PBMCs. The sequence was collected from a woman between 40 and 55 years old in good health and CMV-seropositive.

The CDR3 loop is CAWKQGTQNTEAFF. CDR3 sequence (DNA): TGTGCCTGGAAGCAAGGGACTCAGAACACTGAAGCTTTCTTT. This chain links TRBV30 with TRBJ1-1, with D perhaps TRBD1 (5 bases). CDR3 length equals 14 residues. Germline CDR1 is GTSNPN and CDR2 is SVGIG (reference sequence). Deletions cut 4 bases from V and 1 base from J, with 13 bases between.